Listed below are T cell receptor beta chains from one sample, sequenced in a study of blood T cell repertoires in COVID-19. Profiled with immunoSEQ multiplex PCR; TCRdb holds only in-frame clones, not every one. This table holds under 200,000 clones, approximately 86% found once. Sequencing input: peripheral blood. The receptors derive from a man in his 60s with COVID-19, enrolled during active disease. The conserved cysteine and the conserved F or W are not part of the CDR3 here. Fields, in order: V gene, CDR3 protein.

V: TRBV30; CDR3: AWSGSGAEAF
V: TRBV7-9; CDR3: ASSWAGQDNAF
V: TRBV27; CDR3: ASSFGRRTEAF
V: TRBV9; CDR3: ASSSPTSYGYT
V: TRBV29-1; CDR3: SVTPGSLYGEAF
V: TRBV28; CDR3: ASSVSSGANVLT
V: TRBV7-3; CDR3: ASRSQGTDTQY
V: TRBV2; CDR3: ASSEGRAAGELF
V: TRBV18; CDR3: ASSNRRQVLEF
V: TRBV6-4; CDR3: ASKAGPNSPLH
V: TRBV15; CDR3: ATSRGGVDKEQF
V: TRBV7-9; CDR3: ASSAGTANNQPQH
V: TRBV6-5; CDR3: ASSYSQVYNSPLH
V: TRBV4-2; CDR3: ASSQDPAGAFYNNEQF
V: TRBV6-5; CDR3: ASSYPGTGGTNEQF
V: TRBV7-8; CDR3: ASSLEAIAYNSPLH
V: TRBV24-1; CDR3: ATSDAGQIYEQY
V: TRBV6-1; CDR3: ASSEAGGGEGYSYT
V: TRBV19; CDR3: ASSYDRGTEAF
V: TRBV7-3; CDR3: ASSLLGQIQETQY
V: TRBV4-1; CDR3: ASRLGAEAF
V: TRBV7-9; CDR3: ASSLPGFQPQGSGNTIY